Each of the 27 T cell receptor beta chains below was sequenced from the same sample in a study of blood T cell repertoires in COVID-19. Method: immunoSEQ multiplex PCR; TCRdb's copy keeps in-frame clones and lacks some. The table lists more than 200,000 clones, 70% to 90% of them singletons. The sample consisted of PBMCs or T cells enriched from blood (not recorded which). These receptor sequences come from a man younger than 40 who had recovered from COVID-19.

The V call is TRBV18, the J call TRBJ1-4, with D possibly TRBD1 on 5 matching bases. This CDR3 contains 15 residues. V shed 5 bases and J shed 4 bases, with 14 bases lying between them. Germline assignment: CDR1 KGHSH and CDR2 LQKENI. CDR3 nucleotide sequence: TGTGCCAGCTCATACTCGACAGCCCTTAATGAAAAACTGTTTTTT. Its translation: CASSYSTALNEKLFF.

The chain uses TRBV19 and TRBJ1-2; a weak D match, TRBD1 (5 bases). Germline assignment: CDR1 LNHDA and CDR2 SQIVND (reference sequence). The CDR3 sequence is 15 residues long. Trimming cost V 5 bases and J 0 bases, with 13 bases left between them. The CDR3 DNA follows: TGTGCCAGTAGTTTTGTGGGGCACCCTAACTATGGCTACACCTTC. This gives the protein CASSFVGHPNYGYTF.

In DNA form, the CDR3 reads TGTGCCAGCACCGGGGATTCTATCCAGCCCCAGCATTTT. Amino acids: CASTGDSIQPQHF. The chain links TRBV2 to TRBJ1-5, with D unresolved. The germline V and J ends were trimmed by 7 bases and 7 bases, with 14 bases remaining between them. The CDR3 runs 13 residues. Germline V lookup: CDR1 SNHLY, CDR2 FYNNEI.

This chain uses TRBV28 with TRBJ2-7; TRBD2 is a possible D gene (6 bases). The CDR3 contains 14 residues. Germline CDR1 reads MDHEN; CDR2 reads SYDVKM. V lost 7 bases, J lost 0 bases, and 13 bases lay in between. CDR3 residues: CASTSAGPSYEQYF. CDR3 nucleotides: TGTGCCAGCACGTCAGCGGGTCCCTCCTACGAGCAGTACTTC.

The V gene is TRBV18, the J gene TRBJ2-5; D possibly corresponds to TRBD2 (6 bases). CDR1 is KGHSH, CDR2 LQKENI, per germline. V was cut by 4 bases and J by 1 base, with 7 bases left in between. The CDR3 sequence is 13 residues long. This chain's CDR3 is CASSRGVQETQYF. In DNA, the CDR3 is TGTGCCAGCTCACGGGGGGTCCAAGAGACCCAGTACTTC.

The rearrangement links TRBV6-5 to TRBJ1-1, with D unresolved. V was shortened by 7 bases and J by 5 bases, with 14 bases between the two germline ends. Germline CDR1 and CDR2: MNHEY and SVGAGI. The CDR3 is 13 residues long. In nucleotides, the CDR3 is TGTGCCAGCAAAAGGCCGGGGAGAACTGAAGCTTTCTTT. Its protein is CASKRPGRTEAFF.

This clone has only one observation. The chain has TRBV28 and TRBJ1-3; unclear D gene. Germline V gene lookup returns CDR1 MDHEN and CDR2 SYDVKM. The CDR3 spans 14 residues. The ends were cut back, 6 bases at V and 0 bases at J, with 9 bases in the middle. CDR3 in amino acids: CASREEGSGNTIYF. Here the CDR3 DNA reads TGTGCCAGCAGAGAAGAGGGCTCTGGAAACACCATATATTTT.

The chain links TRBV5-6 to TRBJ2-1, with TRBD1 matching 7 bases. CDR3 length: 14 amino acids. With 8 bases clipped from V and 7 bases from J, the junction kept 12 bases outside the gene matches. Germline V lookup: CDR1 SGHDT, CDR2 YYEEEE. CDR3 in amino acids: CASTTGTIQNEQFF. CDR3 sequence (DNA): TGTGCCAGTACGACAGGGACAATCCAGAATGAGCAGTTCTTC. The complete variable domain, with remaining parts taken from reference TRBV5-6 and TRBJ2-1, reads DAGVTQSPTHLIKTRGQQVTLRCSPKSGHDTVSWYQQALGQGPQFIFQYYEEEERQRGNFPDRFSGHQFPNYSSELNVNALLLGDSALYLCASTTGTIQNEQFFGPGTRLTVL.

The count of this clone is one. This chain uses TRBV7-9 with TRBJ1-2, with 7 bases matching TRBD1. The CDR3 has 13 residues. The junction had 10 bases not matched to a gene; V was cut back by 5 bases and J by 10 bases. The germline V gene encodes CDR1 SEHNR and CDR2 FQNEAQ (reference sequence). In DNA, the CDR3 is TGTGCCAGCAGCCCCGGGCCAGGGGGAAACTACACCTTC. It yields the protein CASSPGPGGNYTF.

The chain joins TRBV6-2 or TRBV6-3 to TRBJ2-7; D might be TRBD2 (6 bases). The V gene lost 6 bases and the J gene lost 6 bases, with 12 bases spanning the gap. Germline V gives CDR1 MNHEY, CDR2 SVGEGT. The CDR3 runs to 12 residues. CDR3 DNA sequence: TGTGCCAGCAGCGGGAGCGGCCTCGAGCAGTACTTC. Protein product: CASSGSGLEQYF.

The V call is TRBV5-1, the J call TRBJ2-1, with 7 bases matching TRBD2. J gave up 5 bases and V 2 bases, and 4 bases lay outside the gene matches. This CDR3 has 14 residues. CDR1 is SGHRS, CDR2 YFSETQ, per germline. CDR3 sequence (DNA): TGCGCCAGCAGCTTTAGCGGGCCGAACAATGAGCAGTTCTTC. Translated, it gives CASSFSGPNNEQFF.

The genes are TRBV27 and TRBJ1-2; perhaps TRBD1 as D (5 bases). The length of the CDR3 is 14 residues. V was trimmed by 10 bases and J by 5 bases, leaving 20 bases between them. The germline CDR1 and CDR2 sequences are MNHEY and SMNVEV (reference sequence). DNA for the CDR3: TGTGCCACCCGCAGGGAGGAAGCACGATATGGCTACACCTTC. Translating gives CATRREEARYGYTF.

The chain has TRBV4-1 and TRBJ2-1, with 7 bases identical to TRBD2. Unmatched junction bases numbered 3, after V lost 4 bases and J lost 0 bases. This CDR3 is built from 15 residues. Per germline, CDR1 MGHRA and CDR2 YSYEKL. The CDR3 DNA sequence: TGCGCCAGCAGCCCCGCTAGCGGCTCCTACAATGAGCAGTTCTTC. Translated, it gives CASSPASGSYNEQFF.

V and J are TRBV19 and TRBJ2-2; no reliable D call. Per the germline V gene, CDR1 is LNHDA and CDR2 is SQIVND (reference sequence). This CDR3 region has 14 residues. Deletions cut 0 bases from V and 1 base from J, with 3 bases between. CDR3 sequence (DNA): TGTGCCAGTAGTATAGATATGAACACCGGGGAGCTGTTTTTT. Its translation: CASSIDMNTGELFF.

The CDR3: CASSPRVGVTEGNIQYF. The CDR3 DNA reads as TGTGCCAGCAGCCCTCGCGTCGGAGTTACAGAGGGAAACATTCAGTACTTC. This chain links TRBV7-2 with TRBJ2-4; possibly TRBD2 for D (5 bases). Germline loops: CDR1 SGHTA, CDR2 FQGNSA. This CDR3 contains 17 residues. The germline V and J ends were trimmed by 5 bases and 6 bases, with 23 bases remaining between them.

The V and J genes are TRBV7-3 and TRBJ1-1, with unresolved D. The germline V gene encodes CDR1 SGHTA and CDR2 FQGTGA. Trimming cost V 2 bases and J 1 base, with 8 bases left between them. The CDR3 has 14 amino acids. The CDR3 spells CASSLEPGNTEAFF. In DNA, the CDR3 is TGTGCCAGCAGCTTAGAGCCAGGGAACACTGAAGCTTTCTTT.

The rearrangement joins TRBV28 to TRBJ1-4; D perhaps matches TRBD1 (5 bases). The CDR3 totals 15 residues. CDR1 and CDR2 from the germline V gene are MDHEN and SYDVKM. V dropped 5 bases and J dropped 11 bases, with 21 bases sitting between them. The CDR3 DNA follows: TGTGCCAGCAGTCCTATCAGGACATACGAAGGGAAACTGTTTTTT. Translation: CASSPIRTYEGKLFF.

This chain links TRBV6-6 with TRBJ1-1; D is unresolved. V was pared by 2 bases and J by 5 bases, with 15 bases between. CDR1 is MNHNY and CDR2 is SVGAGI in the germline V gene (reference sequence). CDR3 length: 15 residues. CDR3 bases: TGTGCCAGCAGTTACCCCGTTCCGGGTCGGACTGAAGCTTTCTTT. Translating it yields CASSYPVPGRTEAFF.

The chain couples TRBV28 to TRBJ1-6; 11 positions match TRBD1. J lost 10 bases, V lost 5 bases, and 7 bases had no gene match. The CDR3 extends over 15 amino acids. CDR1 MDHEN and CDR2 SYDVKM come from the germline V gene. CDR3 DNA: TGTGCCAGCAGTCCGCGGACAGGGGGCGGGTCACCCCTCCACTTT. Protein: CASSPRTGGGSPLHF.

J is TRBJ1-2 and V is TRBV29-1, with a weak D call TRBD1 (5 bases). CDR1 is SQVTM, CDR2 ANQGSEA, per germline. Trimming removed 3 bases from V and 2 bases from J, with 13 bases in between. The CDR3 runs 14 residues. This CDR3 is CSVEAWQGNYGYTF. Here the CDR3 DNA reads TGCAGCGTTGAGGCCTGGCAGGGCAACTATGGCTACACCTTC.

The chain joins TRBV30 to TRBJ1-2; no clear D gene. V lost 2 bases, J lost 13 bases, and 17 bases lay in between. The germline V gene encodes CDR1 GTSNPN and CDR2 SVGIG (reference sequence). The CDR3 runs to 12 residues. CDR3 protein: CAWSLYSGSRTF. The CDR3 nucleotides are TGTGCCTGGAGTCTTTATTCGGGGTCCCGCACCTTC.

The chain has TRBV27 and TRBJ2-7; 7 nucleotides align to TRBD1. Germline CDR1 MNHEY, CDR2 SMNVEV (reference sequence). J lost 2 bases, V lost 4 bases, and 5 bases had no gene match. This CDR3 contains 14 residues. The CDR3 is CASSYRGQAYEQYF. The CDR3 coding sequence is TGTGCCAGCAGTTACCGAGGACAGGCCTACGAGCAGTACTTC.

The sample holds one count of this clone. V gene TRBV7-9 combines with J gene TRBJ2-7, with D unresolved. From germline, CDR1 is SEHNR and CDR2 FQNEAQ (reference sequence). The CDR3 has 13 residues. V was pared by 8 bases and J by 7 bases, with 18 bases between. CDR3 bases: TGTGCCAGCGGTTGGAGCGTAGCCAATGAGCAGTACTTC. Translated, it gives CASGWSVANEQYF.

This clone was seen a few times. The V and J genes are TRBV11-2 and TRBJ2-2, with TRBD1 identical over 9 bases. Unmatched junction bases numbered 7, after V lost 4 bases and J lost 7 bases. The CDR3 covers 15 residues. Per germline, CDR1 SGHAT and CDR2 FQNNGV. The CDR3: CASSSGTGFSGELFF. In DNA, the CDR3 is TGTGCCAGCAGCTCCGGGACAGGGTTCAGCGGGGAGCTGTTTTTT.

This chain joins TRBV20-1 and TRBJ2-7; D possibly corresponds to TRBD1 (6 bases). Trimming pared 4 bases from V and 5 bases from J, leaving 9 bases between. The CDR3 loop spans 11 amino acids. Germline CDR1 is DFQATT and CDR2 is SNEGSKA (reference sequence). CDR3 sequence: CSAKQGNEQYF. The CDR3 region has the DNA TGCAGTGCTAAACAGGGCAACGAGCAGTACTTC.

V usage is TRBV28 and J usage is TRBJ2-7; 8 positions agree with TRBD2. The CDR3 loop spans 13 amino acids. The J segment lost 6 bases and the V segment lost 6 bases, leaving 7 bases of the junction unmatched. Germline V lookup: CDR1 MDHEN, CDR2 SYDVKM. In nucleotides, the CDR3 is TGTGCCAGCAGACCCAGGACTAGCAGCGAGCAGTACTTC. This sequence encodes CASRPRTSSEQYF.

This chain joins TRBV4-2 and TRBJ2-2; 12 bases fit TRBD2. Germline lookup yields CDR1 LGHNA and CDR2 YNFKEQ. The CDR3 sequence is 17 residues long. The V segment lost 3 bases and the J segment 4 bases; nucleotides outside the gene matches: 6. CDR3 amino acids: CASSQASGGARTGELFF. In nucleotides, the CDR3 is TGTGCCAGCAGCCAGGCTAGCGGGGGGGCCCGCACCGGGGAGCTGTTTTTT.